Sequencing of this T cell receptor (beta chain) was carried out in a study of T cell changes during pregnancy in multiple sclerosis. TCRdb's table, derived via immunoSEQ multiplex PCR, lists solely in-frame clones and lacks some. The table has 85,000 to 110,000 clones, 92% seen once. Germline V lookup: CDR1 ENHRY, CDR2 SYGVKD. The CDR3 sequence is 15 residues long. With V trimmed by 3 bases and J by 10 bases, 12 bases remained unmatched. The receptor comes from a female donor with multiple sclerosis, enrolled in a pregnancy study. This chain uses TRBV10-3 with TRBJ1-1; 9 positions agree with TRBD1. The material was peripheral blood, obtained after pregnancy. This CDR3 is CAISDPDRGRGTAFF. CDR3 bases: TGTGCCATCAGTGACCCGGACAGGGGAAGAGGAACAGCTTTCTTT.